What follows is one T cell receptor beta chain and its context. cDNA specific to TCR beta was made from 450 to 500 ng of total RNA, with a constant-region primer employed for priming. It was through three nested multiplex PCR rounds of slightly modified ARM-PCR that TCR beta libraries arose. The first two PCR rounds used TRBV1-TRBV30 forward primers with a C-beta reverse primer, around 10 cycles each. TCRdb passed the multiplex PCR reads through MiXCR, listing each CDR3 protein once. The sample holds some 320,000 distinct CDR3 sequences, 50% to 70% seen once. This entry comes from a study of tumor-infiltrating lymphocytes in primary liver carcinoma. The authors took blood RNA from unsorted whole blood and also extracted germline DNA. This CDR3 comprises 14 residues. Germline CDR1 and CDR2: SGHAT and FQNNGV. The V and J ends lost 1 base and 6 bases respectively, with 9 bases between them.

This clonotype was sampled from a man in his forties with primary liver carcinoma and hepatitis B virus infection. The sequenced material came from peripheral blood. The chain is built from TRBV11-2 and TRBJ2-2; no definite D call. The CDR3 DNA sequence: TGTGCCAGCAGCTTAGTTAGCATCGCCGGGGAGCTGTTTTTT. Its protein product is CASSLVSIAGELFF.